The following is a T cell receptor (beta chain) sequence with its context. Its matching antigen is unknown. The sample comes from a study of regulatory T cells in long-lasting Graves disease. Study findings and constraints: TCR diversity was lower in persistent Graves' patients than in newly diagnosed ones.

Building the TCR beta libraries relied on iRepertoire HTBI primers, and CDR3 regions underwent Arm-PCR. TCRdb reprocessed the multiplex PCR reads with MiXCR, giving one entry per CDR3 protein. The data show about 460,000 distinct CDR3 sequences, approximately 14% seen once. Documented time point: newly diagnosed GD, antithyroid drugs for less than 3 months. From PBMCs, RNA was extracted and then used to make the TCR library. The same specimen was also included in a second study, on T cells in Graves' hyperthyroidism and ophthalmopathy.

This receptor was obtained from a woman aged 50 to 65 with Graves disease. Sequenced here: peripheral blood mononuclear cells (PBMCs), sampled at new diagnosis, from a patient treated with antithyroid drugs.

The CDR3 loop is CASSYFYGQGSSYTF. CDR3 in DNA: TGTGCCAGCAGTTATTTTTATGGCCAGGGGTCGAGCTACACCTTC. The chain has TRBV6-9 and TRBJ1-2; TRBD1 is a possible D gene (6 bases). Germline CDR1 MNHGY, CDR2 SVAAGI. Trimming removed 1 base at V and 9 bases at J, with 18 bases between. The CDR3 sequence is 15 residues long.